This entry lists 9 T cell receptor beta chains sequenced from one sample in a study of blood T cell repertoires in COVID-19. Produced via immunoSEQ multiplex PCR; TCRdb's table is partial and in-frame only. The sample comprises fewer than 300,000 clones, approximately 84% of which are singletons, and around 15% rests with the top ten. Sequencing was done on a sample of PBMCs or T cells enriched from blood (not recorded which). These receptors all stem from a man aged 18 to 29 who had recovered from COVID-19.

The chain has TRBV18 and TRBJ1-1; D might be TRBD1 (5 bases). The V end lost 5 bases, the J end lost 3 bases, and 10 bases lay between the germline ends. Germline CDR1 is KGHSH and CDR2 is LQKENI. The CDR3 sequence is 13 residues long. CDR3 DNA sequence: TGTGCCAGCTCAGGGTTAGGGGACACTGAAGCTTTCTTT. Encoded protein: CASSGLGDTEAFF.

The chain combines TRBV7-3 with TRBJ1-5, with 10 bases matching TRBD1. CDR3 length: 15 residues. Germline V CDR1 and CDR2: SGHTA, FQGTGA. V dropped 5 bases and J dropped 6; count of bases not matched to a gene: 7. CDR3 amino acids: CASSHRGTGVQPQHF. The CDR3 nucleotides are TGTGCCAGCAGCCACCGCGGGACAGGGGTTCAGCCCCAGCATTTT.

This rearrangement joins TRBV11-3 to TRBJ2-5; tentative D call: TRBD2 (5 bases). Looked up from germline, CDR1 is SGHNT and CDR2 is YENEEA. The CDR3 extends over 17 amino acids. Trimming shortened V by 1 base and J by 2 bases, and 17 bases separated the two germline ends. CDR3 bases: TGTGCCAGCAGCTTAGGTTTTATACTTGAGGGTCAAGAGACCCAGTACTTC. Protein sequence: CASSLGFILEGQETQYF.

The chain has TRBV9 and TRBJ1-2; 8 bases are a match to TRBD1. Germline V CDR1 and CDR2: SGDLS, YYNGEE. J gave up 6 bases and V 0 bases, and 4 bases lay outside the gene matches. The CDR3 runs 14 residues. DNA for the CDR3: TGTGCCAGCAGCGTAGACCAGGGGGCCAATGGCTACACCTTC. Encoded protein: CASSVDQGANGYTF. The full variable domain, rest sourced from reference TRBV9 and TRBJ1-2, is DSGVTQTPKHLITATGQRVTLRCSPRSGDLSVYWYQQSLDQGLQFLIQYYNGEERAKGNILERFSAQQFPDLHSELNLSSLELGDSALYFCASSVDQGANGYTFGSGTRLTVV.

V is TRBV11-2 and J is TRBJ1-2; the D is unclear. V was cut by 0 bases and J by 3 bases, with 5 bases left in between. This CDR3 has 13 residues. Per the germline V gene, CDR1 is SGHAT and CDR2 is FQNNGV. The CDR3 here is CASSLDGDYGYTF. Written as DNA, the CDR3 is TGTGCCAGCAGCTTAGACGGGGACTATGGCTACACCTTC.

The sample holds a few counts of this clone. The rearrangement uses TRBV2 and TRBJ2-3; D ambiguous. In germline, CDR1 is SNHLY, CDR2 FYNNEI. Trimming took 3 bases from V and 0 from J, leaving 10 bases between them. There are 15 residues in the CDR3. The chain's CDR3 is CASSDSITSTDTQYF. The CDR3 DNA reads as TGTGCCAGCAGTGACTCTATAACTAGCACAGATACGCAGTATTTT.

J is TRBJ2-1 and V is TRBV24-1; 7 nucleotides line up with TRBD1. The ends lost 4 bases at V and 7 bases at J; junction bases unmatched: 12. Germline V CDR1 and CDR2: KGHDR, SFDVKD. CDR3 length: 16 residues. Here the CDR3 reads CATSDHRQGSTNEQFF. For the CDR3, the DNA is TGTGCCACCAGTGACCACCGACAGGGTAGTACTAATGAGCAGTTCTTC.

The rearrangement links TRBV7-2 to TRBJ2-7, with 9 bases lining up with TRBD1. The CDR3 spans 17 residues. CDR1 and CDR2 from the germline V gene are SGHTA and FQGNSA. V was clipped by 6 bases and J by 3 bases; unmatched bases: 15. CDR3 DNA sequence: TGTGCCAGCAGATCACAGATATGGGACAGGGAGGGCTACGAGCAGTACTTC. Protein product: CASRSQIWDREGYEQYF.

This clone showed up just once. The CDR3 reads CASSSGTSGSVHEQFF. CDR3 bases: TGTGCCAGCAGCTCTGGGACTAGCGGGAGTGTCCATGAGCAGTTCTTC. The rearrangement uses TRBV7-3 and TRBJ2-1; TRBD2 matches at 14 bases. This CDR3 region has 16 residues. Germline CDR1 reads SGHTA; CDR2 reads FQGTGA. With V trimmed by 4 bases and J by 8 bases, 7 bases remained unmatched.